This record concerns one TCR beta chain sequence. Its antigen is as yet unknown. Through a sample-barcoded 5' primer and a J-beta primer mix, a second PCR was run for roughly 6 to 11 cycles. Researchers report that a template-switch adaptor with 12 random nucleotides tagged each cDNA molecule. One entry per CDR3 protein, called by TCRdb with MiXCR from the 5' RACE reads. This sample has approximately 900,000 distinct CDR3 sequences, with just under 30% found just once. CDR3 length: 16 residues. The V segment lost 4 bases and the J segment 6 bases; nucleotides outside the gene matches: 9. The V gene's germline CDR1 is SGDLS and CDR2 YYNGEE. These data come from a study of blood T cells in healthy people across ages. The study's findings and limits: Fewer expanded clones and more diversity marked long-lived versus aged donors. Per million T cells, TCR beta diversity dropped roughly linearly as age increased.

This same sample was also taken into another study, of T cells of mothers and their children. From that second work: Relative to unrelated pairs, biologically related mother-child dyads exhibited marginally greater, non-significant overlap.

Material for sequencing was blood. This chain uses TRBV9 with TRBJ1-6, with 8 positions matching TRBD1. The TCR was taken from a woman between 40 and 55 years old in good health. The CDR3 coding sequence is TGTGCCAGCAGCCCCCACCGACAGGGGTCTAATTCACCCCTCCACTTT. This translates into CASSPHRQGSNSPLHF.